The clone carrying this T cell receptor beta chain turned up a few times. Its specificity is not known. The data originate from a study of OX40 agonist ivuxolimab in advanced cancers. In the study overall: Three partial responders included one hepatocellular carcinoma patient and two cutaneous melanoma patients. The study, taken as a whole, reports: Determination of antigen specificity was not performed for the expanded peripheral T cells.

The method was immunoSEQ multiplex PCR; TCRdb's version includes in-frame clones alone and lacks a portion of them. The sample yields about 36,000 clones, about 70% seen once. This CDR3 has 15 residues. Germline values: CDR1 SNHLY, CDR2 FYNNEI. The V end lost 4 bases, the J end lost 2 bases, and 12 bases lay between the germline ends. The TCR was taken from an adult with an advanced solid tumor such as melanoma, head and neck, liver or kidney cancer. The input for sequencing was CD4+ or CD8+ T cells sorted from blood, taken in a trial of the OX40 agonist ivuxolimab. This chain links TRBV2 with TRBJ1-5; D gene ambiguous. The CDR3: CASSGRRLGNQPQHF. The DNA of the CDR3 is TGTGCCAGCAGTGGCCGGAGGCTTGGCAATCAGCCCCAGCATTTT.